This TCR beta chain was sequenced in a study of blood T cells in healthy people across ages. The CDR3 sequence is 13 residues long. Note on this clonotype: The junction departs from germline at one end; a sequencing error may be responsible.

A second PCR of roughly 6 to 12 cycles used a sample-barcoded 5' primer and a J-beta primer mix. TCRdb re-called the 5' RACE reads with MiXCR, one entry per CDR3 protein. The top ten hold around 30% of the sample, which has fewer than 700,000 distinct CDR3 sequences, roughly two fifths seen once. Sequenced sample: blood. The genes are TRBV12-3 or TRBV12-4 and TRBJ1-5; tentative D call: TRBD1 (5 bases). This clonotype originated in a man at least 80 years old in good health. The CDR3 DNA is TGTACCAGCAAAGACAGTAGCAATCAGCCCCAGCATTTT. Its translation is CTSKDSSNQPQHF.